This TCR beta chain was captured in a study of CD8 T cells in cerebrospinal fluid in Alzheimer's disease (TCRdb year 2020). Study-wide context: The study assessed CSF T cell clonal expansion with two single-cell approaches: plate-based nested PCR sequencing and droplet-based sequencing. The study tested whether clonally expanded T cells were present in cerebrospinal fluid from healthy elderly individuals and from patients with neurodegenerative disease. The droplet-based CSF analysis comparing patients with controls included 10 or so healthy controls (fewer than 12,000 cells) and 10 or so patients with MCI or Alzheimer's disease (around 9,400 cells). CSF gene-expression analysis, which included Parkinson's disease patients, covered 24 samples in total.

Every participant was in good physical condition and had no acute infectious disease. For droplet-based sequencing, live CSF cells were sorted with a live/dead marker. CSF was obtained by lumbar puncture, and immune cells were pelleted by centrifugation at 300g. CSF samples were checked for red blood cells, and any sample contaminated with blood was excluded. CSF cells were cryopreserved in freezing medium, frozen overnight at -80 °C, and then stored in liquid nitrogen. Before analysis, CSF samples had been stored for less than seven months. Looking up the germline V gene yields CDR1 SGHTA and CDR2 FQGNSA. The CDR3, from cysteine to phenylalanine, totals 15 residues. No DNA sequence is on record. Library preparation was by 10x single-cell sequencing. 10X Genomics single-cell V(D)J and 5' gene-expression libraries were used to profile CSF cells. An Illumina NextSeq550 was used to sequence the CSF single-cell TCR libraries. In the original analysis: After V(D)J reads were mapped to the vdj-GRCh38 alts ensemble 2.0.0 reference, the Cell Ranger vdj pipeline was used to analyse the reads. Cell barcodes sharing the same set of productive CDR3 nucleotide sequences were defined as clonotypes. To link clonality with transcriptional profiles, clonotype information was incorporated into Seurat v3.0 gene-expression metadata. CSF cells with more than 1,800 genes, more than 7,500 UMIs or more than 10% mitochondrial reads were excluded. To identify TCRs with known antigen specificity, CDR3-beta sequences were compared against VDJdb. Only TCRs with complete alpha and beta chains were included in the network analysis of clone sharing, which used the R package qgraph. With the reads reprocessed by TCRdb, a single entry stands for each CDR3 protein sequence and no DNA is reported. TCRdb, not the authors, supplied the V and J calls. The sample table on file contains around 1,500 distinct CDR3 sequences. Together, the top ten hold 9% to 12% of the sample.

What the work shows at the level of the full study, not this receptor alone: When the data were pooled, 4 of 6 Alzheimer's patients but only 1 of 10 healthy subjects had a highly expanded clone, defined as one making up at least 3% of TCRs. Only samples with detectable clones went into the overall clonality comparison: approximately 11 healthy, 5 MCI, 5 AD, and 6 PD. The EBV-specific clones were neither the most highly expanded clones nor enriched among patients. In patients with MCI or Alzheimer's disease, the biggest CSF clone accounted for a larger percentage of TCRs than in controls. It was cautioned by the authors that a causal link between EBV and Alzheimer's disease is not established by the detection of EBV-specific TCRs in CSF.

Judged by frequency, this clonotype is medium-sized (0.01 to 0.1%); no count was given. Its cognate antigen has yet to be identified. Sequencing was performed on cerebrospinal fluid. This clonotype was obtained from a human donor in good health. The receptor chain draws on TRBV7-2 and TRBJ1-2; TCRdb returns TRBD1, unconfirmable since there is no DNA. Here the CDR3 is given as CASSLVDRLGHGYTF.